This T cell receptor (beta chain) was identified in a study of beta chain features in type 1 diabetes. A CD45RO/CCR7/CD25/CD127/CD95/CD27 panel sorted naive, central memory, regulatory and stem cell-like memory CD4+ cells. All of the isolated RNA was reverse transcribed, so expressed TCRB transcripts were sequenced. This table comes from immunoSEQ multiplex PCR, and its TCRdb copy is limited to in-frame clones, with some not included. This table holds about 320,000 clones, 13% to 15% found once. Germline V gene lookup returns CDR1 SNHLY and CDR2 FYNNEI. The ends lost 6 bases at V and 2 bases at J; junction bases unmatched: 3. This CDR3 has 13 residues.

The sequencing input was central memory CD4+ T cells from blood. This sequence originates from a man younger than 45 in good health. The rearrangement joins TRBV2 to TRBJ1-1, with 7 bases fitting TRBD1. DNA of the CDR3: TGTGCCAGCAGGGGACAGCCTAACACTGAAGCTTTCTTT. Protein product: CASRGQPNTEAFF.